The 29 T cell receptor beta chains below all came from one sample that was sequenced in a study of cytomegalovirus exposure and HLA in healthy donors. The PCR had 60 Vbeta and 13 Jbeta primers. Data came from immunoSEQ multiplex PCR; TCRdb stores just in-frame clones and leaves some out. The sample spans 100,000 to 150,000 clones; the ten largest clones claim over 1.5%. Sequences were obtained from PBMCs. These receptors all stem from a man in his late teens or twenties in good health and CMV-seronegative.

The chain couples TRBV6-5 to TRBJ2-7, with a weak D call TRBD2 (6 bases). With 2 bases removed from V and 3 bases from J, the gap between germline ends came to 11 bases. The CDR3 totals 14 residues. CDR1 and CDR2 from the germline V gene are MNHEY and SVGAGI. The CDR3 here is CASSYEAEGYEQYF. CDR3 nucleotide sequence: TGTGCCAGCAGTTACGAAGCGGAGGGCTACGAGCAGTACTTC.

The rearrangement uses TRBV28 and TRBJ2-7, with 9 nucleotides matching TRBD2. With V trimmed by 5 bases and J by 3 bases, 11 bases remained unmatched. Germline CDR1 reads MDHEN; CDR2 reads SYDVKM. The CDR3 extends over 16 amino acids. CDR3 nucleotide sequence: TGTGCCAGCAGTGCATCCTCCGGGACTAGCAGCTACGAGCAGTACTTC. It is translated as CASSASSGTSSYEQYF.

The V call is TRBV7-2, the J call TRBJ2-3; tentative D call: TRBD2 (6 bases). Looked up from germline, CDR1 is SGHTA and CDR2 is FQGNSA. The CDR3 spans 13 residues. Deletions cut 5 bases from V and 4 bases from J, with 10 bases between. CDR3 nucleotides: TGTGCCAGCAGCCTTACGGGGGCAGATACGCAGTATTTT. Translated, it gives CASSLTGADTQYF.

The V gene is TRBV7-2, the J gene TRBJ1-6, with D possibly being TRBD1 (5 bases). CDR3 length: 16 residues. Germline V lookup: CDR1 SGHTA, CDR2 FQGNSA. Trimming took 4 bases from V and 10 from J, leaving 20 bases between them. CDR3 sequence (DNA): TGTGCCAGCAGCTCCCAACAGGCTATTGGTCACTCACCCCTCCACTTT. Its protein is CASSSQQAIGHSPLHF.

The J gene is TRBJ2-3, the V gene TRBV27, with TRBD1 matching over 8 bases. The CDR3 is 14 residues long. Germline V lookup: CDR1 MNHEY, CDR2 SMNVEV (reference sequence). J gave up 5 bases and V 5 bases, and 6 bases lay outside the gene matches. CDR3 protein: CASSLTGAGDTQYF. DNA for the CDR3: TGTGCCAGCAGTCTGACAGGGGCGGGAGATACGCAGTATTTT.

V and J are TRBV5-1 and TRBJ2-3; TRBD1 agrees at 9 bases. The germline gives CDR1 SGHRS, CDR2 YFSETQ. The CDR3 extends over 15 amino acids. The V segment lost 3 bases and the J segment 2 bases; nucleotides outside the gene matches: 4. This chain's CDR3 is CASSSTGGATDTQYF. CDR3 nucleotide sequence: TGCGCCAGCAGCTCTACAGGGGGCGCCACAGATACGCAGTATTTT.

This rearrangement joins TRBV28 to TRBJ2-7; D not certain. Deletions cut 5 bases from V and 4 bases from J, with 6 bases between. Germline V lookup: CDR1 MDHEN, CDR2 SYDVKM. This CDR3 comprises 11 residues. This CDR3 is CASSRRYEQYF. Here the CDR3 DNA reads TGTGCCAGCAGTCGGCGGTACGAGCAGTACTTC. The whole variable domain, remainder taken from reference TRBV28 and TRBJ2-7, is DVKVTQSSRYLVKRTGEKVFLECVQDMDHENMFWYRQDPGLGLRLIYFSYDVKMKEKGDIPEGYSVSREKKERFSLILESASTNQTSMYLCASSRRYEQYFGPGTRLTVT.

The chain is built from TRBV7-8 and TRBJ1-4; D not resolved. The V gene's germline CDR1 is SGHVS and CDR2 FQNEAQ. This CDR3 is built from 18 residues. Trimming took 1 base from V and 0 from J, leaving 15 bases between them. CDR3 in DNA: TGTGCCAGCAGCTTAGTTCTTGGCGGATTCTCAACTAATGAAAAACTGTTTTTT. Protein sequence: CASSLVLGGFSTNEKLFF.

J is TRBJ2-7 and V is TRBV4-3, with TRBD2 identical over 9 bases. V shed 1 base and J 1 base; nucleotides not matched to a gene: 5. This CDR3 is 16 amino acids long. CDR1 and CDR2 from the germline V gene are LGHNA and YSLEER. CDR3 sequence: CASSQGGTSSSYEQYF. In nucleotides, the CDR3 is TGCGCCAGCAGCCAAGGGGGGACTAGCTCTTCCTACGAGCAGTACTTC.

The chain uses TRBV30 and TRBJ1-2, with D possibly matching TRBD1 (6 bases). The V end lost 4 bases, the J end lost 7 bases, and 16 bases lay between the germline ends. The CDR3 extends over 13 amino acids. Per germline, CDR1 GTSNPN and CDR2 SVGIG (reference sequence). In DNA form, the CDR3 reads TGTGCCTGGATGGTCGGGACAAGTACTGGCTACACCTTC. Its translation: CAWMVGTSTGYTF.

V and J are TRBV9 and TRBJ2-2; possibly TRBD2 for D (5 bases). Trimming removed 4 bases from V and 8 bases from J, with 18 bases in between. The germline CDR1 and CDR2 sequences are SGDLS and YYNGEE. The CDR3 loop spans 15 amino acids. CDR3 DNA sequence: TGTGCCAGCAGCCCCATGACACGGGGAACGGGGGAGCTGTTTTTT. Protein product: CASSPMTRGTGELFF.

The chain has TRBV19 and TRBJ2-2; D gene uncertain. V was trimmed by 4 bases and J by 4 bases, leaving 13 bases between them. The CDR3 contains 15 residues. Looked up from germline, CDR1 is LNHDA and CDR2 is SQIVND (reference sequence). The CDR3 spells CASSTTGGVTGELFF. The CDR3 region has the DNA TGTGCCAGTAGTACGACTGGCGGAGTCACCGGGGAGCTGTTTTTT.

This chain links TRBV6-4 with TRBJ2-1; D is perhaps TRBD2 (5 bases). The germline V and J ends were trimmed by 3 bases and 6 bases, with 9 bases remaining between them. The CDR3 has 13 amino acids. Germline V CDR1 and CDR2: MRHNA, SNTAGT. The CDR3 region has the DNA TGTGCCAGCAGTGAAGACACTAGCAATGAGCAGTTCTTC. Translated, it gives CASSEDTSNEQFF.

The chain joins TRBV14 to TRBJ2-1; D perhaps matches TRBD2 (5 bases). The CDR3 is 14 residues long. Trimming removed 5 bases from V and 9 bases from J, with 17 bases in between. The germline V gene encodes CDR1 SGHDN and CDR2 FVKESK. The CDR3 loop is CASSFSRGNSEQFF. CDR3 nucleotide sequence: TGTGCCAGCAGCTTTTCGAGAGGGAACAGTGAGCAGTTCTTC. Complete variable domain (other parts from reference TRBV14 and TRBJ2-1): EAGVTQFPSHSVIEKGQTVTLRCDPISGHDNLYWYRRVMGKEIKFLLHFVKESKQDESGMPNNRFLAERTGGTYSTLKVQPAELEDSGVYFCASSFSRGNSEQFFGPGTRLTVL.

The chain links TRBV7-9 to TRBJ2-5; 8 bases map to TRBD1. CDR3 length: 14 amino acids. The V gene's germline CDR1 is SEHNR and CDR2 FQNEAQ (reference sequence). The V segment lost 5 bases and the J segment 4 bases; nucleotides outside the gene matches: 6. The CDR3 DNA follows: TGTGCCAGCAGCGCCGGACAGGGCCCAGAGACCCAGTACTTC. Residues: CASSAGQGPETQYF.

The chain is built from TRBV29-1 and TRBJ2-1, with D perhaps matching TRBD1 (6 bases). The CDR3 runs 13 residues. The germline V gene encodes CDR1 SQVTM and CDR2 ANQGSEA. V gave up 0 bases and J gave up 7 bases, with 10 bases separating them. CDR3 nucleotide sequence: TGCAGCGTTGAAGAGGGGGCAGTGAATGAGCAGTTCTTC. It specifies CSVEEGAVNEQFF.

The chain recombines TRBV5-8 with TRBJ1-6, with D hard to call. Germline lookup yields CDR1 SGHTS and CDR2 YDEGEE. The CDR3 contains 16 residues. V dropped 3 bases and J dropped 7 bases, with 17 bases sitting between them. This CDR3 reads CASSSGASRWNSPLHF. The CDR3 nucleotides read TGTGCCAGCAGCTCGGGAGCCAGTCGGTGGAATTCACCCCTCCACTTT.

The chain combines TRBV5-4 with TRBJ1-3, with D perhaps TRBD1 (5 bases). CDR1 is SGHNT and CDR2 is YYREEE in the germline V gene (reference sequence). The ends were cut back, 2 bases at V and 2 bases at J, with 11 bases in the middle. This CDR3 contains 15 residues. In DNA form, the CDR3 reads TGTGCCAGCAGCTTTATCGGGGGTCCTGGAAACACCATATATTTT. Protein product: CASSFIGGPGNTIYF.

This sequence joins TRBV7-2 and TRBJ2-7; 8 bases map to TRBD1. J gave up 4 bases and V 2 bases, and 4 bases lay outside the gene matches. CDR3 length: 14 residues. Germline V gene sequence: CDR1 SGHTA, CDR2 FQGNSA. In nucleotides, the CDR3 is TGTGCCAGCAGCTTAAGGACAGGGAGATACGAGCAGTACTTC. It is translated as CASSLRTGRYEQYF. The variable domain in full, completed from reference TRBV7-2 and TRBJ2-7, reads GAGVSQSPSNKVTEKGKDVELRCDPISGHTALYWYRQSLGQGLEFLIYFQGNSAPDKSGLPSDRFSAERTGGSVSTLTIQRTQQEDSAVYLCASSLRTGRYEQYFGPGTRLTVT.

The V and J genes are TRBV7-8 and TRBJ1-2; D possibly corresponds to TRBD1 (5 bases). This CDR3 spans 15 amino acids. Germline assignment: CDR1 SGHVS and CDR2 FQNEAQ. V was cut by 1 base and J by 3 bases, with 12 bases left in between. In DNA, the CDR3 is TGTGCCAGCAGCTTAGGGGGGGGTGGTGACTATGGCTACACCTTC. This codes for CASSLGGGGDYGYTF. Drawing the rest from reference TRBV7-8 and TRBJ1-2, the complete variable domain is GAGVSQSPRYKVAKRGQDVALRCDPISGHVSLFWYQQALGQGPEFLTYFQNEAQLDKSGLPSDRFFAERPEGSVSTLKIQRTQQEDSAVYLCASSLGGGGDYGYTFGSGTRLTVV.

The CDR3 DNA is TGTGCCAGCAGCACGTTAAGACAGGGGAAGACTGAAGCTTTCTTT. Its protein product is CASSTLRQGKTEAFF. The chain uses TRBV11-2 and TRBJ1-1, with 8 nucleotides matching TRBD1. Germline-derived CDR1 and CDR2 are SGHAT and FQNNGV. The length of the CDR3 is 15 residues. Trimming removed 5 bases from V and 5 bases from J; junction bases left unmatched: 10.

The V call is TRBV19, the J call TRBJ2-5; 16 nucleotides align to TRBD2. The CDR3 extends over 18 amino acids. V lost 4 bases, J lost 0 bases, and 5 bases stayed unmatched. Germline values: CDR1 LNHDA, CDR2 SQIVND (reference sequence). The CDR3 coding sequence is TGTGCCAGTAGTAAGAGGGGACTAGCGGGGGGGTACCAAGAGACCCAGTACTTC. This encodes CASSKRGLAGGYQETQYF.

CDR3 sequence (DNA): TGCGCCAGCAGCTTGGGGGAGGTTTACAATGAGCAGTTCTTC. Protein product: CASSLGEVYNEQFF. V gene TRBV5-1 combines with J gene TRBJ2-1; a weak D match, TRBD2 (6 bases). Trimming removed 0 bases at V and 4 bases at J, with 8 bases between. CDR1 SGHRS and CDR2 YFSETQ come from the germline V gene. The CDR3 runs to 14 residues.

The CDR3 region is CASRPTGQNQPQHF. The DNA for the CDR3 is TGTGCCAGCAGGCCCACAGGACAAAATCAGCCCCAGCATTTT. V and J are TRBV6-5 and TRBJ1-5; D possibly corresponds to TRBD1 (5 bases). V lost 6 bases to trimming and J lost 4 bases, with 13 bases between them. Germline CDR1 is MNHEY and CDR2 is SVGAGI. The CDR3 is 14 amino acids.

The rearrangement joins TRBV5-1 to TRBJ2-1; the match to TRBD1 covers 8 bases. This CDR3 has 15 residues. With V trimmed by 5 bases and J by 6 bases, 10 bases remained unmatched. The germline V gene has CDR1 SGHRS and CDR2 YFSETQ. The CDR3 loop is CASRDGQGYVNEQFF. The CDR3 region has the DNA TGCGCCAGCAGGGATGGACAGGGCTATGTCAATGAGCAGTTCTTC.

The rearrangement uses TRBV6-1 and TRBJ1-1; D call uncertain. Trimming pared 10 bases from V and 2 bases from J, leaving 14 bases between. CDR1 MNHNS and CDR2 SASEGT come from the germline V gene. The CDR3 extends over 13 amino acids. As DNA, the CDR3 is TGTGCCACCAAAAACAAACCCAACACTGAAGCTTTCTTT. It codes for CATKNKPNTEAFF.

The CDR3 region is CASSRDRGPYNEQFF. The CDR3 bases are TGTGCCAGCAGCCGGGACAGGGGCCCCTACAATGAGCAGTTCTTC. J is TRBJ2-1 and V is TRBV5-4, with 10 bases matching TRBD1. The length of the CDR3 is 15 residues. The V gene end was trimmed by 4 bases and the J gene end by 2 bases; junction bases not matched to a gene: 3. Germline V gene lookup returns CDR1 SGHNT and CDR2 YYREEE (reference sequence).

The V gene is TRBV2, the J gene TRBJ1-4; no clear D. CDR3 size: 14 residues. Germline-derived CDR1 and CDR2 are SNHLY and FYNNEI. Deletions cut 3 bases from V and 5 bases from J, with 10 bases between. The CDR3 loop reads CASSELGGNEKLFF. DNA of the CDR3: TGTGCCAGCAGTGAGCTGGGAGGGAATGAAAAACTGTTTTTT.

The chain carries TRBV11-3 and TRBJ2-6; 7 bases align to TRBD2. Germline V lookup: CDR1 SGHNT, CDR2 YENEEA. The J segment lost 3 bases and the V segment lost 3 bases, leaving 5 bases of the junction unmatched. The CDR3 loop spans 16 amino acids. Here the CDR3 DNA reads TGTGCCAGCAGCTTGACGGGAGGTCGTGGGGCCAACGTCCTGACTTTC. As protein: CASSLTGGRGANVLTF.